The 2 T cell receptor beta chains given below trace back to one sample, sequenced in a study of blood T cell repertoires in COVID-19. Produced via immunoSEQ multiplex PCR; TCRdb's table is partial and in-frame only. The table has over 200,000 clones, 70% to 90% seen once; the top ten hold roughly 3.2%. The sequenced sample consisted of PBMCs or T cells enriched from blood (not recorded which). These TCRs come from a woman aged 50 to 60 in a cohort exposed to, infected with or recovered from COVID-19 (not recorded which).

The rearrangement uses TRBV5-1 and TRBJ1-5; 7 bases are a match to TRBD1. With V trimmed by 4 bases and J by 4 bases, 5 bases remained unmatched. CDR1 and CDR2 from the germline V gene are SGHRS and YFSETQ. This CDR3 region has 14 residues. CDR3 sequence: CASSPGQPNQPQHF. The CDR3 coding sequence is TGCGCCAGCAGCCCGGGACAGCCAAATCAGCCCCAGCATTTT.

The rearrangement links TRBV7-9 to TRBJ1-2, with 7 bases identical to TRBD1. Germline CDR1 is SEHNR and CDR2 is FQNEAQ (reference sequence). J gave up 7 bases and V 6 bases, and 8 bases lay outside the gene matches. The CDR3 has 13 residues. CDR3 sequence: CASRPTGEVGYTF. In DNA form, the CDR3 reads TGTGCCAGCAGGCCAACAGGGGAGGTTGGCTACACCTTC.